The rows below give T cell receptor beta chains drawn from one sample of a study of T cell responses to AZD1222 COVID-19 vaccine. TCRdb's copy holds only in-frame clones and misses some; the assay was immunoSEQ multiplex PCR. There are roughly 70,000 clones in the sample; around four fifths occur only once, and 5% to 6% lies in the top ten. The specimen comprised peripheral blood, sampled on day 0 of AZD1222 vaccination. Receptor source: an adult in good health. CDR3s include the opening cysteine and the closing phenylalanine or tryptophan. The D gene is left open where the match is weak. The size of a clone is reported for some rows only, either as once, few or many, or as a class for expanded clones.

. | TRBJ2-5 | . | TRBV11-1 | CASSLVGETQYF | TGTGCCAGCAGCTTAGTAGGAGAGACCCAGTACTTC
. | TRBJ2-7 | . | TRBV7-9 | CASTELAHEQYF | TGTGCCAGCACCGAACTAGCCCACGAGCAGTACTTC
. | TRBJ2-7 | . | TRBV27 | CASSFKGSHEQYF | TGTGCCAGCAGTTTTAAGGGTTCCCACGAGCAGTACTTC
few | TRBJ2-3 | . | TRBV3-1/TRBV3-2 | CASSQSGATQYF | TGTGCCAGCAGCCAATCCGGAGCTACGCAGTATTTT
. | TRBJ1-3 | . | TRBV6-5 | CASSYSSYGGNTIYF | TGTGCCAGCAGTTACTCGAGCTATGGTGGAAACACCATATATTTT
. | TRBJ1-2 | . | TRBV18 | CASSQGFNYGYTF | TGTGCCAGCTCACAGGGGTTTAACTATGGCTACACCTTC
. | TRBJ2-3 | . | TRBV5-1 | CASSLGEWAHTDTQYF | TGCGCCAGCAGCTTGGGGGAGTGGGCCCACACAGATACGCAGTATTTT
. | TRBJ2-7 | TRBD1 | TRBV4-1 | CASSQEDRAPYEQYF | TGCGCCAGCAGCCAAGAGGACAGGGCCCCCTACGAGCAGTACTTC
. | TRBJ1-6 | . | TRBV10-3 | CASQGWDSPLHF | TGTGCCAGCCAGGGATGGGATTCACCCCTCCACTTT
once | TRBJ2-7 | . | TRBV10-1 | CASSDLNRGNFYEQYF | TGCGCCAGCAGTGACCTCAATAGGGGAAATTTCTACGAGCAGTACTTC
once | TRBJ2-1 | . | TRBV7-2 | CASSLPSGYNEQFF | TGTGCCAGCAGCCTGCCCTCGGGTTACAATGAGCAGTTCTTC
. | TRBJ1-2 | . | TRBV28 | CASSTDRTGYLSYGYTF | TGTGCCAGCAGCACCGACCGGACTGGCTACCTAAGCTATGGCTACACCTTC
. | TRBJ1-1 | TRBD1 | TRBV4-1 | CASSQVGTGNTEAFF | TGCGCCAGCAGCCAAGTTGGGACAGGGAACACTGAAGCTTTCTTT
few | TRBJ1-6 | . | TRBV5-6 | CASSWGGIPLHF | TGTGCCAGCAGCTGGGGAGGGATACCCCTCCACTTT
. | TRBJ1-3 | . | TRBV9 | CASSVGIGSGAGNTIYF | TGTGCCAGCAGCGTAGGTATCGGCTCAGGGGCTGGAAACACCATATATTTT
once | TRBJ2-1 | TRBD1 | TRBV6-5 | CASSSHGTGVYNEQFF | TGTGCCAGCAGTTCCCACGGGACAGGGGTCTACAATGAGCAGTTCTTC
. | TRBJ1-1 | . | TRBV6-5 | CASSYSGGMNTEAFF | TGTGCCAGCAGTTACTCTGGAGGGATGAACACTGAAGCTTTCTTT
. | TRBJ2-7 | . | TRBV6-5 | CASINPQSYEQYF | TGTGCCAGCATCAATCCCCAGTCCTACGAGCAGTACTTC
. | TRBJ2-7 | . | TRBV6-5 | CASSLVNPLYYEQYF | TGTGCCAGCAGTTTAGTAAATCCCCTCTACTACGAGCAGTACTTC
. | TRBJ2-3 | . | TRBV5-1 | CASSLEGRSDTQYF | TGCGCCAGCAGCTTGGAAGGGAGATCAGATACGCAGTATTTT
. | TRBJ2-5 | TRBD1 | TRBV2 | CASSKTGGIQETQYF | TGTGCCAGCAGTAAGACAGGGGGGATACAAGAGACCCAGTACTTC
. | TRBJ2-7 | . | TRBV19 | CASSIDASYEQYF | TGTGCCAGTAGTATAGATGCGTCCTACGAGCAGTACTTC
few | TRBJ2-1 | . | TRBV6-2/TRBV6-3 | CASSVARNEQFF | TGTGCCAGCAGTGTAGCGAGGAATGAGCAGTTCTTC
. | TRBJ2-7 | TRBD1 | TRBV5-5 | CASSFRAGGILEQYF | TGTGCCAGCAGCTTTAGGGCAGGGGGAATACTCGAGCAGTACTTC
. | TRBJ1-5 | . | TRBV5-1 | CASSPTGAAEQPQHF | TGCGCCAGCAGCCCCACCGGGGCCGCCGAACAGCCCCAGCATTTT
. | TRBJ1-6 | . | TRBV11-3 | CASSFTGQGSPLHF | TGTGCCAGCAGCTTTACAGGGCAGGGTTCACCCCTCCACTTT
. | TRBJ2-2 | TRBD2 | TRBV7-9 | CASSPWTSLTGELFF | TGTGCCAGCAGCCCCTGGACTAGCTTAACCGGGGAGCTGTTTTTT
. | TRBJ2-7 | . | TRBV9 | CASSVEGALYF | TGTGCCAGCAGCGTGGAAGGGGCGCTGTACTTC